This is a list of T cell receptor beta chains from one sample in a study of blood T cells in healthy people across ages. MiXCR, applied by TCRdb to the 5' RACE reads, yields one record per CDR3 protein. The table lists about 1.6 million distinct CDR3 sequences, about 31% of them singletons. Sequenced sample: blood. The receptor set was obtained from a woman younger than 45 in good health. Both conserved end residues are part of each CDR3. D genes are given only for firm matches. The size of a clone is reported for some rows only, either as once, few or many, or as a class for expanded clones.

>TRBJ2-5|TRBD1|.|TRBV20-1
TGCAGTGCAGAAACCGGGACAGGGGGAGCGGAGACCCAGTACTTC
CSAETGTGGAETQYF
>TRBJ2-3|.|.|TRBV20-1
TGCAGTGCTGCGGCCCCAGGGGAAGATACGCAGTATTTT
CSAAAPGEDTQYF
>TRBJ1-6|TRBD1|once|TRBV10-3
TGTGCCATCGGGGACAGGGGATTTGTGACCCTCCACTTT
CAIGDRGFVTLHF
>TRBJ2-1|.|once|TRBV11-2
TGTGCCAGCAGCTCAGGGCGGGGCCGATCCTACAATGAGCAGTTCTTC
CASSSGRGRSYNEQFF
>TRBJ1-4|.|.|TRBV7-3
TGTGCCAGCAGCCGAACAGGGTCCGAGGGTGAAAAACTGTTTTTT
CASSRTGSEGEKLFF
>TRBJ2-7|TRBD1|few|TRBV27
TGTGCCAGCAGTTTATCGGGGACAGGGAAATTCTACGAGCAGTACTTC
CASSLSGTGKFYEQYF
>TRBJ2-7|.|.|TRBV5-5
TGTGCCAGCAGCCCGTACGGGTCCTGCGAGCAGTACTTC
CASSPYGSCEQYF
>TRBJ1-4|.|.|TRBV5-8
TGTGCCAGCAGTCCGGGGGCCCCGAATGAAAAACTGTTTTTT
CASSPGAPNEKLFF
>TRBJ2-3|TRBD1|.|TRBV20-1
TGCAGTGCTAGAGTATTAAGGAGACAGGGTCCCACAGATACGCAGTATTTT
CSARVLRRQGPTDTQYF
>TRBJ2-2|TRBD2|.|TRBV20-1
TGCAGTGCTAGAGTGGCGGGGGTAGACACCGGGGAGCTGTTTTTT
CSARVAGVDTGELFF
>TRBJ2-1|.|.|TRBV4-2
TGTGCCAGCAGCCAGGCCCGGGGGTCTGAGCAGTTCTTC
CASSQARGSEQFF
>TRBJ1-5|.|.|TRBV6-2/TRBV6-3
TGTGCCAGCAGTTACCGAGGCGAGCCCATGTATAGCAATCAGCCCCAGCATTTT
CASSYRGEPMYSNQPQHF
>TRBJ2-7|TRBD2|few|TRBV5-1
TGCGCCAGCAGCCCGCTATATACTAGCGCCCGGGACGAGCAGTACTTC
CASSPLYTSARDEQYF
>TRBJ2-7|TRBD2|few|TRBV7-9
TGTGCCAGCAGCTCTAGCGGGAGTTTCCACGAGCAGTACTTC
CASSSSGSFHEQYF
>TRBJ2-1|TRBD2|few|TRBV2
TGTGCCAGCAGTCCTCTAGCGGGGAGATACAATGAGCAGTTCTTC
CASSPLAGRYNEQFF
>TRBJ2-5|.|few|TRBV13
TGTGCCAGCAGCCCTTACACTACCCCGGAGACCCAGTACTTC
CASSPYTTPETQYF
>TRBJ1-4|.|once|TRBV5-1
TGCGCCAGCAGCTTGGTAGGCGCAGATAATGAAAAACTGTTTTTT
CASSLVGADNEKLFF
>TRBJ2-3|TRBD2|.|TRBV20-1
TGCAGTGCTCCACTTGGAGGACTAGTGCACACAGATACGCAGTATTTT
CSAPLGGLVHTDTQYF
>TRBJ1-2|.|few|TRBV20-1
TGCAGTGCTAATTTCCGGGGAAGGAACTATGGCTACACCTTC
CSANFRGRNYGYTF
>TRBJ2-3|TRBD2|.|TRBV2
TGTGCCAACAGCCGCGGCGGGGGGTTCACAGATACGCAGTATTTT
CANSRGGGFTDTQYF
>TRBJ1-1|TRBD1|few|TRBV12-5
TGTGCTAGTGGTTTATTCGGGGACAGGGGCACTGAAGCTTTCTTT
CASGLFGDRGTEAFF
>TRBJ2-3|TRBD1|.|TRBV18
TGTGCCAGCTCACCAATGGGACAGGGGAGAGATACGCAGTATTTT
CASSPMGQGRDTQYF
>TRBJ2-6|TRBD2|few|TRBV7-8
TGTGCCAGCAGCTTAGTTAGCGGGAGTATCTCTGGGGCCAACGTCCTGACTTTC
CASSLVSGSISGANVLTF
>TRBJ2-3|.|.|TRBV12-3/TRBV12-4
TGTGCCAGCACCCCAAGTGGAACTCGCACAGATGCGCAGTATTTT
CASTPSGTRTDAQYF
>TRBJ2-7|.|.|TRBV3-1
TGTGCCAGCAGTAGAACGCACGGGAAGCATAGCGAGCGGTACTTC
CASSRTHGKHSERYF
>TRBJ1-1|.|.|TRBV10-3
TGTGCCATCAGCGCCGTGGGGGGAGGAGGCACTGAAGCTTTCTTT
CAISAVGGGGTEAFF
>TRBJ1-5|TRBD1|many|TRBV12-3/TRBV12-4
TGTGCCAGCTCCCTAGACAGGGATAATCAGCCCCAGCATTTT
CASSLDRDNQPQHF
>TRBJ2-3|TRBD2|.|TRBV5-4
TGTGCCAGCAGCTTGTTGTCTAGCGGGAGTGATACGCAGTATTTT
CASSLLSSGSDTQYF
>TRBJ2-3|.|.|TRBV7-8
TGTGCCAGCAGCTTAGAAACAAGAAGCGCAGATACGCAGTATTTT
CASSLETRSADTQYF
>TRBJ1-5|.|.|TRBV9
TGTGCCAGCAGCGTAGCGGGCCAGGTCAATCAGCCCCAGCATTTT
CASSVAGQVNQPQHF
>TRBJ1-2|.|.|TRBV7-9
TGTGCCAGCACGCGAGGGGGAGATCCCTATGGCTACACCTTC
CASTRGGDPYGYTF
>TRBJ1-1|.|.|TRBV11-2
TGTGCCAGCAGCTTACATGTCGGGGGGTCCCGGCCGGAGAACACTGAAGCTTTCTTT
CASSLHVGGSRPENTEAFF
>TRBJ1-1|.|.|TRBV10-3
TGTGCCATCAGTGAGTCCTTCACTACGAACACTGAAGCTTTCTTT
CAISESFTTNTEAFF
>TRBJ2-5|.|once|TRBV12-5
TGTGCTAGTGCCGCCGACAATGAGCAGTACTTC
CASAADNEQYF
>TRBJ2-1|TRBD1|.|TRBV11-2
TGTGCCAGCAGCTTAGGGACCGGGACAGGGGGCAATGAGCAGTTCTTC
CASSLGTGTGGNEQFF